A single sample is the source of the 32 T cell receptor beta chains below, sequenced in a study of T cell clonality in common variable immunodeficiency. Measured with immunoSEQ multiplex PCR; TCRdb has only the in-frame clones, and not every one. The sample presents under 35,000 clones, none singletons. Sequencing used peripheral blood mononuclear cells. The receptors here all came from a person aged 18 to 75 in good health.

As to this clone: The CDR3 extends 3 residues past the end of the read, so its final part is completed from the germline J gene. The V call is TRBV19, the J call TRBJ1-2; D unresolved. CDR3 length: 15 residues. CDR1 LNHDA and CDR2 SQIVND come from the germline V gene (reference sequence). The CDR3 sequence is CASSISGRAENDYTF. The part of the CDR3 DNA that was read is TGTGCCAGTAGTATAAGCGGGAGGGCGGAGAATGAC.

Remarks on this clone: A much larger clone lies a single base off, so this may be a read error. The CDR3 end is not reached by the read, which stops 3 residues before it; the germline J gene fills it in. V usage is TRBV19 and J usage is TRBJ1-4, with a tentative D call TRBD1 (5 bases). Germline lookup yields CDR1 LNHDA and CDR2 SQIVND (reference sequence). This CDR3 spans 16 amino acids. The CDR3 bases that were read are TGTGCCAGTATTGCCTCGGTACCAACTGGGGCCAACGTA. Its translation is CASIASVPTGANV. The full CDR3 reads CASIASVPTGANVLFF.

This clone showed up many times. Incomplete CDR3 DNA: TGCAGTGCTAGGTTGGGACAGGGCATCGGGGAG. Translated: CSARLGQGIGE. The full-length CDR3 reads as CSARLGQGIGELFF. This chain connects TRBV20-1 to TRBJ2-2, with 9 bases lining up with TRBD1. The read ends 3 residues before the CDR3 terminus; that terminus is restored from the germline J gene. The V segment lost 3 bases and the J segment 7 bases; nucleotides outside the gene matches: 6. This CDR3 is built from 14 residues. Germline-derived CDR1 and CDR2 are DFQATT and SNEGSKA (reference sequence).

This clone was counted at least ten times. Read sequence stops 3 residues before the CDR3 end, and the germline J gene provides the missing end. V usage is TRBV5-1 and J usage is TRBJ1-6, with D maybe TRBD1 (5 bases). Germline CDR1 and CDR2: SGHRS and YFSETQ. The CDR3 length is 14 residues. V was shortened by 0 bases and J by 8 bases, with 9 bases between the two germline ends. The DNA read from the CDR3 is TGCGCCAGCAGCTTGGGACAGTTAGATTCACCC. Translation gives CASSLGQLDSP. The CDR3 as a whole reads CASSLGQLDSPLHF.

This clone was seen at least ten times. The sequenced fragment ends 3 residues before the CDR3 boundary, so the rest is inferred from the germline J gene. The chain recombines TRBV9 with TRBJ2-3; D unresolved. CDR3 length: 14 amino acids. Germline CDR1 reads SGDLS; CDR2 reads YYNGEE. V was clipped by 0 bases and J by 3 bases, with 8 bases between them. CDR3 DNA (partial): TGTGCCAGCAGCGTAGTTTCCCCTACAGATACG. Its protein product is CASSVVSPTDT. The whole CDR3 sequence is CASSVVSPTDTQYF.

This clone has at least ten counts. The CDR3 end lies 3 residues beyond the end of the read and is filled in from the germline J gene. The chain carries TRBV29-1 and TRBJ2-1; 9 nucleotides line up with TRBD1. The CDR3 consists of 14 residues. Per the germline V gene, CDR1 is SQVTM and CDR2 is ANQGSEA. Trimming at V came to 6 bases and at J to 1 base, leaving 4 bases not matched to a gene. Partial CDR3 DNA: TGCAGCGTCCGACAGGGGGGGTCCTACAATGAG. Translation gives CSVRQGGSYNE. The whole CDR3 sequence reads CSVRQGGSYNEQFF.

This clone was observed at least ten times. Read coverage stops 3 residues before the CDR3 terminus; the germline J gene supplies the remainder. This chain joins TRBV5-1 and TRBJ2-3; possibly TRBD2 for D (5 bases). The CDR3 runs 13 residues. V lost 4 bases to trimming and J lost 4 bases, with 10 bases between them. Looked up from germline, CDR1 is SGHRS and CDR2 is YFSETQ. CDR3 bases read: TGCGCCAGCAGCGAGGAGAGGGCAGATACG. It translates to CASSEERADT. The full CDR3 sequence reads CASSEERADTQYF.

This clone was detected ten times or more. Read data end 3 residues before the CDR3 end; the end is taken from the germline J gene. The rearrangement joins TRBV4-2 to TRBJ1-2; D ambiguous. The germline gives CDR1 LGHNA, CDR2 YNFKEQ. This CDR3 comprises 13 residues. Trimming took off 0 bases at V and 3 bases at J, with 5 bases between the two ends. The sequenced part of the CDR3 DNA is TGTGCCAGCAGCCAAGACACAGACTATGGC. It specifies CASSQDTDYG. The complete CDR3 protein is CASSQDTDYGYTF.

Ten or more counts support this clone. The CDR3 spells CASSPLEGLAYYEQYF. The part of the CDR3 DNA that was read is TGTGCCAGCAGCCCACTTGAGGGACTAGCCTACTACGAG. The chain is built from TRBV14 and TRBJ2-7; TRBD2 agrees at 9 bases. Read coverage stops 3 residues before the CDR3 terminus; the germline J gene supplies the remainder. Losses at the gene ends were 4 bases for V and 3 bases for J; bases not matched to a gene: 10. The CDR3 spans 16 residues. CDR1 and CDR2 from the germline V gene are SGHDN and FVKESK.

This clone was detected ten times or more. CDR3 residues: CASTPGQAGDNEQFF. The DNA read from the CDR3 is TGCGCCAGCACCCCCGGGCAGGCGGGTGACAATGAG. The chain employs TRBV5-1 and TRBJ2-1, with TRBD2 as a possible D gene (5 bases). Read coverage stops 3 residues before the CDR3 terminus; the germline J gene supplies the remainder. CDR1 is SGHRS, CDR2 YFSETQ, per germline. V was cut by 6 bases and J by 5 bases, with 18 bases left in between. The CDR3 covers 15 residues.

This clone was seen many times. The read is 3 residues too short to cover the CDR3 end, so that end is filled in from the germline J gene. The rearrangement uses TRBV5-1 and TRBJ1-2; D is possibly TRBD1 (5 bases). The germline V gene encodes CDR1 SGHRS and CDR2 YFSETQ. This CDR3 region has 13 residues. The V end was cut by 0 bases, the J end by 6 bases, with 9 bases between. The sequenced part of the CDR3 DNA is TGCGCCAGCAGCTTGGGCCCAGGGAATGGC. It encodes CASSLGPGNG. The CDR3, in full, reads CASSLGPGNGYTF. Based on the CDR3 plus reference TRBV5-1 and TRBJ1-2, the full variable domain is KAGVTQTPRYLIKTRGQQVTLSCSPISGHRSVSWYQQTPGQGLQFLFEYFSETQRNKGNFPGRFSGRQFSNSRSEMNVSTLELGDSALYLCASSLGPGNGYTFGSGTRLTVV.

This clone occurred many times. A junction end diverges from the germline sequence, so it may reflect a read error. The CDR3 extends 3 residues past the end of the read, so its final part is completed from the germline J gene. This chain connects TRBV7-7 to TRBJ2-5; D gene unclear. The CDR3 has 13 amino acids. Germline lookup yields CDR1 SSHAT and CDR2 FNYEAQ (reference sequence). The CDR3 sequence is CASSASYGETQYF. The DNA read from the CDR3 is TGTGCTAGCAGCGCATCTTACGGGGAGACC.

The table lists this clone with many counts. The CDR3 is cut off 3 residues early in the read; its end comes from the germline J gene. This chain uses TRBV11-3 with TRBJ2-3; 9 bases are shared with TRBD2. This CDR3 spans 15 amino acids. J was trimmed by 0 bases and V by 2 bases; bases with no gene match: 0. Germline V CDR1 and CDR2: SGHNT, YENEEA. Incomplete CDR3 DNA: TGTGCCAGCAGCTTAACTAGCGGGAGCACAGATACG. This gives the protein CASSLTSGSTDT. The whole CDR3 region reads CASSLTSGSTDTQYF.

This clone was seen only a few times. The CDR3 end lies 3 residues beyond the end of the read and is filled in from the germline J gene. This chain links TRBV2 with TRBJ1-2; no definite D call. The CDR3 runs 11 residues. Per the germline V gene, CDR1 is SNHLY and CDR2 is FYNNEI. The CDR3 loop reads CASSPELGYTF. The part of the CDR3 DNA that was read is TGTGCCAGCAGTCCTGAGCTAGGC.

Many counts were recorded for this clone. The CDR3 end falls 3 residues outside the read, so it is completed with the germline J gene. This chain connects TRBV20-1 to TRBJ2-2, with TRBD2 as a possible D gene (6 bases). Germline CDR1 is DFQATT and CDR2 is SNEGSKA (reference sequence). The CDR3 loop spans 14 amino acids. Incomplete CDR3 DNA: TGCAGTGCTACGGGCGGGGAGAGTAATGAAAAG. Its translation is CSATGGESNEK. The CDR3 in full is CSATGGESNEKLFF.

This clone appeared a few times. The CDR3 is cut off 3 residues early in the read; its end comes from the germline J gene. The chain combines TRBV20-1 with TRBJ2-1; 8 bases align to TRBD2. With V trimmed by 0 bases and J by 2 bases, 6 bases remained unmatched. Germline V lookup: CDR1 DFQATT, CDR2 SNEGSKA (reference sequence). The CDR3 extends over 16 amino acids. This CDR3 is CSARDAQRETYNEQFF. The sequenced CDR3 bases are TGCAGTGCTAGAGATGCTCAGCGGGAGACCTACAATGAG.

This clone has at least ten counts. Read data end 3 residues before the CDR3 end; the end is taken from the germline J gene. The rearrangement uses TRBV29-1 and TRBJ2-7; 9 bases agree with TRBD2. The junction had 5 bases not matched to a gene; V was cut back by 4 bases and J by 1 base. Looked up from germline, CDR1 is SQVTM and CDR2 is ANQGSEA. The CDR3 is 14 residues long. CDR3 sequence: CSVVFLAGSYEQYF. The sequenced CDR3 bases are TGCAGCGTTGTTTTTCTAGCGGGATCCTACGAG.

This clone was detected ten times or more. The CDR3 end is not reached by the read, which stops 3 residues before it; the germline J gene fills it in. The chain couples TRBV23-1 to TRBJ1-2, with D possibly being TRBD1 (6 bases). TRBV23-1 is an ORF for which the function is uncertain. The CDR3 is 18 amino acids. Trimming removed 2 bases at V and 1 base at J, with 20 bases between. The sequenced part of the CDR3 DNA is TGCGCCAGCAGTCAAAATGTCGAAGACAGGCCCTTTAACTATGGC. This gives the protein CASSQNVEDRPFNYG. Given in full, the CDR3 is CASSQNVEDRPFNYGYTF.

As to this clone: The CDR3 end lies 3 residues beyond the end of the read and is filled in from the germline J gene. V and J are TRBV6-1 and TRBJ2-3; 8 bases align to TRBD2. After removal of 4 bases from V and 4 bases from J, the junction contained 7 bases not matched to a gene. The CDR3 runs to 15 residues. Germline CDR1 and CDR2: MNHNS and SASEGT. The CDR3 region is CASSGAGTRADTQYF. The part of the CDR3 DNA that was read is TGTGCCAGCAGTGGGGCCGGGACTAGGGCAGATACG.

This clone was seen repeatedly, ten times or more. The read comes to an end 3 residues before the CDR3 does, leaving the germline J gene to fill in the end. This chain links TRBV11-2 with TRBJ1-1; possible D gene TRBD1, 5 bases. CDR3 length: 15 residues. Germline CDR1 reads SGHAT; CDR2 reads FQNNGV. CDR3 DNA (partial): TGTGCCAGCAGCTTAGTCCCAGGGACCGGGGGGAAA. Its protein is CASSLVPGTGGK. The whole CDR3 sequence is CASSLVPGTGGKAFF.

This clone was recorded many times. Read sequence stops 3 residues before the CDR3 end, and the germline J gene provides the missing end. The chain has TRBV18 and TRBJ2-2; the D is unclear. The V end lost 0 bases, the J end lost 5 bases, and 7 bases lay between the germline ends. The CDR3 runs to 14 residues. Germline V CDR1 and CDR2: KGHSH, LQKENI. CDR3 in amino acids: CASSPPRLTGELFF. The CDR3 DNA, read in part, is TGTGCCAGCTCACCACCTCGACTGACCGGGGAG.

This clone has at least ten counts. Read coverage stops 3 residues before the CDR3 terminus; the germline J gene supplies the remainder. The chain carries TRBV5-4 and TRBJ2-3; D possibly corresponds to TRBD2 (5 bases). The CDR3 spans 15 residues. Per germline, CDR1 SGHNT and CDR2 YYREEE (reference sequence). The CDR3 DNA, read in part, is TGTGCCAGCAGCTTGGGGGGAAAGTTCGCGGGTTCG. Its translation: CASSLGGKFAGS. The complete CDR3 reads CASSLGGKFAGSQYF.

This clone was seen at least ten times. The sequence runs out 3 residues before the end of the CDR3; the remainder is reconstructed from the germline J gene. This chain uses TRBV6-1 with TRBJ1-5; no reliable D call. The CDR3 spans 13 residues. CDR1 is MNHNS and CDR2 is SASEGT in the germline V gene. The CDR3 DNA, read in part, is TGTGCCAGCAGTGAAGCGCGGCCTCTACCC. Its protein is CASSEARPLP. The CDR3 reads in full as CASSEARPLPQHF.

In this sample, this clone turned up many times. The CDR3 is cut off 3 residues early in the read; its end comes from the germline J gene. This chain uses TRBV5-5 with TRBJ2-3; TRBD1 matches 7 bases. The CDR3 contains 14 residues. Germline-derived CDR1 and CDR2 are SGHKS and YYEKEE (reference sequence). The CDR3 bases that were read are TGTGCCAGCAGATGGGACAGTGCCCAAGAGACG. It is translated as CASRWDSAQET. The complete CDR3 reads CASRWDSAQETQYF.

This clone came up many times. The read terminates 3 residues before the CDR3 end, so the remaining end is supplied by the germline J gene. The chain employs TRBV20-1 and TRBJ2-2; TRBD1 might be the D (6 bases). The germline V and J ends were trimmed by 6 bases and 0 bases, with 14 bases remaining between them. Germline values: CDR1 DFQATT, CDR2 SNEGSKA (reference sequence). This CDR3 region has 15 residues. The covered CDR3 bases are TGCAGTGCCTCAGACAGGAAAGCGAACACCGGGGAG. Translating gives CSASDRKANTGE. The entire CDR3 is CSASDRKANTGELFF.

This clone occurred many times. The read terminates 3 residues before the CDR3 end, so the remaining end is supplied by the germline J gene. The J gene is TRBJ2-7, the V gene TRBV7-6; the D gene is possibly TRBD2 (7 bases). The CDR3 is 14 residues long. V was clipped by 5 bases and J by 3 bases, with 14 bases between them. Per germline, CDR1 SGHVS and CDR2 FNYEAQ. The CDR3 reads CASSPQGGGYEQYF. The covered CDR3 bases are TGTGCCAGCAGCCCCCAAGGGGGGGGCTACGAG.

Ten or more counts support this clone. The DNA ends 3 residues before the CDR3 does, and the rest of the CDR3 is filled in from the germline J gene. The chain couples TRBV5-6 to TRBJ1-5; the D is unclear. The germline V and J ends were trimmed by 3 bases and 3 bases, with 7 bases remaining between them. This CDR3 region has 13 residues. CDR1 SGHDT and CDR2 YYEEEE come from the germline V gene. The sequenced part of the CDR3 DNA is TGTGCCAGCAGCTCCTCAGACAATCAGCCC. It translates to CASSSSDNQP. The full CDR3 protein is CASSSSDNQPQHF.

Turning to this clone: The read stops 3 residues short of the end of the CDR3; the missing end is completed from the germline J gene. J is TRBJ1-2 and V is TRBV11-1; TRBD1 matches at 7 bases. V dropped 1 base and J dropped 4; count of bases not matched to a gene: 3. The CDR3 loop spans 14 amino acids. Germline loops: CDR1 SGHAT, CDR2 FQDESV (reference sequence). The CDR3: CASSLGRDSYGYTF. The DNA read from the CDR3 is TGTGCCAGCAGCTTAGGCCGGGACAGCTATGGC.

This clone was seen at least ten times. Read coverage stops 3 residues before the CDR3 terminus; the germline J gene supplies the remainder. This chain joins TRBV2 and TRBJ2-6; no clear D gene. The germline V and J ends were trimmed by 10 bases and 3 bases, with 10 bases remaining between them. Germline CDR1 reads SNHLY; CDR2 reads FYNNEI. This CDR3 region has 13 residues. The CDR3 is CANKRGGANVLTF. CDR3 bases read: TGTGCCAACAAAAGAGGTGGGGCCAACGTC.

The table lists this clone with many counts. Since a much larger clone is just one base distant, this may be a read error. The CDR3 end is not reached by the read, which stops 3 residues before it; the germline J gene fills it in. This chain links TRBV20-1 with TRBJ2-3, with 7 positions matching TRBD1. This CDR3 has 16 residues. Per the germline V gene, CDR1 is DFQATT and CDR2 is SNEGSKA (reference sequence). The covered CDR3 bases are TGCAGTGCTATTCACCCCGGGACAGTTAGCAATCAGCCG. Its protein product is CSAIHPGTVSNQP. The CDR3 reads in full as CSAIHPGTVSNQPQYF.

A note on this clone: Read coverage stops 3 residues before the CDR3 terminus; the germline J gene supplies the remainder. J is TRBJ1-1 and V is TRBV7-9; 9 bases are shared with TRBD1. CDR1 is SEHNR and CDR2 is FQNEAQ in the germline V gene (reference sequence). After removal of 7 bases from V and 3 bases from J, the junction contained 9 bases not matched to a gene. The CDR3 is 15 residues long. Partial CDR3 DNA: TGTGCCAGCAATCTCTACAGGGGGCTCGACACTGAA. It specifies CASNLYRGLDTE. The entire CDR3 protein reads CASNLYRGLDTEAFF.

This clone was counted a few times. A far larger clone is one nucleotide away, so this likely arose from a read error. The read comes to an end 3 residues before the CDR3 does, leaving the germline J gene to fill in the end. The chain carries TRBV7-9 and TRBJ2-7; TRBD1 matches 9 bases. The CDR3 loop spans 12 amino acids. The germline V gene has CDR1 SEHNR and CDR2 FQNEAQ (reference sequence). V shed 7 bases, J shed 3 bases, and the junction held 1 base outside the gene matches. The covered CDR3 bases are TGTGCCAGCAAGACAGGGGGCTACGAG. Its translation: CASKTGGYE. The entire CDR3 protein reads CASKTGGYEQYF.